These T cell receptor beta chains were read from a single sample in a study of T cells in localized non-small cell lung cancer. Using immunoSEQ multiplex PCR, the repertoire was profiled, and TCRdb retains in-frame clones only, with some absent. Of roughly 67,000 clones listed, 80% to 90% are singletons. Sequenced here: peripheral blood, sampled before any cancer treatment. The origin of the receptors is a female donor older than 55 with stage I lung adenocarcinoma. Both conserved end residues are part of each CDR3. Fields, in order: V gene, clone size, D gene, J gene, CDR3 protein, CDR3 DNA. The D gene is left open where the match is weak. Clone size is given for some rows only: seen once, a few or many times, or a class if the clone is expanded.

v_call: TRBV10-3; clone_size: .; d_call: .; j_call: TRBJ1-1; cdr3_aa: CAIISEGYTEAFF; cdr3_nt: TGTGCCATCATAAGTGAAGGATACACTGAAGCTTTCTTT
v_call: TRBV5-1; clone_size: .; d_call: TRBD2; j_call: TRBJ2-3; cdr3_aa: CASSPQGTSRADTQYF; cdr3_nt: TGCGCCAGCAGCCCCCAGGGGACTAGCAGGGCAGATACGCAGTATTTT
v_call: TRBV5-4; clone_size: few; d_call: TRBD1; j_call: TRBJ1-1; cdr3_aa: CASTWTGNTEAFF; cdr3_nt: TGTGCCAGCACATGGACAGGGAACACTGAAGCTTTCTTT
v_call: TRBV5-1; clone_size: .; d_call: TRBD1; j_call: TRBJ1-1; cdr3_aa: CASSLGQGVNTEAFF; cdr3_nt: TGCGCCAGCAGCTTGGGACAGGGGGTGAACACTGAAGCTTTCTTT
v_call: TRBV7-9; clone_size: .; d_call: .; j_call: TRBJ2-1; cdr3_aa: CASSSGTSSRNEQFF; cdr3_nt: TGTGCCAGCAGCTCCGGGACATCGAGCCGAAATGAGCAGTTCTTC
v_call: TRBV5-1; clone_size: .; d_call: .; j_call: TRBJ2-7; cdr3_aa: CASALEWGEQYF; cdr3_nt: TGCGCCAGCGCGCTGGAGTGGGGCGAGCAGTACTTC
v_call: TRBV29-1; clone_size: .; d_call: .; j_call: TRBJ2-3; cdr3_aa: CSVDGGRDPDTQYF; cdr3_nt: TGCAGCGTTGACGGGGGCAGGGACCCAGATACGCAGTATTTT
v_call: TRBV2; clone_size: .; d_call: .; j_call: TRBJ2-7; cdr3_aa: CASRDGLYEQYF; cdr3_nt: TGTGCCAGCAGGGACGGCCTCTACGAGCAGTACTTC
v_call: TRBV18; clone_size: .; d_call: .; j_call: TRBJ2-2; cdr3_aa: CASSPRKGLDTGELFF; cdr3_nt: TGTGCCAGCTCACCACGGAAGGGACTGGACACCGGGGAGCTGTTTTTT
v_call: TRBV7-9; clone_size: .; d_call: TRBD1; j_call: TRBJ2-7; cdr3_aa: CASTQGTGFYEQYF; cdr3_nt: TGTGCCAGCACCCAAGGGACAGGGTTTTACGAGCAGTACTTC
v_call: TRBV5-1; clone_size: .; d_call: .; j_call: TRBJ2-5; cdr3_aa: CASSRDSQETQYF; cdr3_nt: TGCGCCAGCAGCCGGGACTCCCAAGAGACCCAGTACTTC
v_call: TRBV11-2; clone_size: once; d_call: TRBD1; j_call: TRBJ1-5; cdr3_aa: CASSSTGLSNQPQHF; cdr3_nt: TGTGCCAGCAGCTCGACAGGGCTAAGCAATCAGCCCCAGCATTTT
v_call: TRBV11-1; clone_size: .; d_call: .; j_call: TRBJ2-1; cdr3_aa: CASSNRDPAVNEQFF; cdr3_nt: TGTGCCAGCAGCAACCGGGACCCTGCAGTTAATGAGCAGTTCTTC
v_call: TRBV6-6; clone_size: .; d_call: .; j_call: TRBJ2-1; cdr3_aa: CASSLAGEQFF; cdr3_nt: TGTGCCAGCAGTCTAGCAGGTGAGCAGTTCTTC
v_call: TRBV19; clone_size: .; d_call: .; j_call: TRBJ2-3; cdr3_aa: CASRGKGTDTQYF; cdr3_nt: TGTGCCAGCCGCGGCAAGGGCACAGATACGCAGTATTTT
v_call: TRBV6-6; clone_size: .; d_call: TRBD1; j_call: TRBJ2-2; cdr3_aa: CASRNRGRGGELFF; cdr3_nt: TGTGCCAGCAGGAACAGGGGGCGCGGCGGGGAGCTGTTTTTT
v_call: TRBV11-2; clone_size: few; d_call: .; j_call: TRBJ2-6; cdr3_aa: CASRGAFGANVLTF; cdr3_nt: TGTGCCAGCAGAGGGGCTTTCGGGGCCAACGTCCTGACTTTC